The clone carrying this T cell receptor beta chain was detected many times. Its antigen is not known. The data were taken from a study of T cells in Graves' hyperthyroidism and ophthalmopathy. Overall study context: Peripheral blood was obtained at initial diagnosis, preceding any treatment. Study-wide results and limits: In the analysis, a 13 V-J model separated ophthalmopathy from stable hyperthyroidism.

The CDR3 regions of TCR beta were amplified from RNA transcripts. First-round RT-PCR targeting the TCR CDR3 was performed with the HTBI primer set. Each CDR3 protein is one row after TCRdb ran MiXCR on the multiplex PCR reads. The sample holds about 290,000 distinct CDR3 sequences, less than 15% seen once. Patients between 18 and 65 years old had hyperthyroidism, newly diagnosed and lasting under 2 months. CDR1 and CDR2 (germline): MNHEY, SMNVEV (reference sequence). V was pared by 0 bases and J by 2 bases, with 6 bases of the junction left unmatched. The CDR3 contains 17 residues. The chain combines TRBV27 with TRBJ1-5; 8 nucleotides line up with TRBD1. The clonotype was recovered from a woman in her twenties or thirties with Graves' hyperthyroidism that later progressed to Graves' ophthalmopathy. What was sequenced was blood. CDR3 sequence (DNA): TGTGCCAGCAGTTTATCGAGGACAGGGTATGGCAATCAGCCCCAGCATTTT. It codes for CASSLSRTGYGNQPQHF.